Shown below are 17 T cell receptor beta chains from a single sample sequenced in a study of long-term antiretroviral therapy in people with HIV. Researchers report immunoSEQ v3.0 was run at survey level. Profiled with immunoSEQ multiplex PCR; TCRdb holds only in-frame clones, not every one. The profile shows about 36,000 clones, 80% of them singletons. Sample: unsorted PBMCs, taken 3.4 years after starting antiretroviral therapy. The receptors were sampled from a man aged 25 to 45 with HIV.

The V gene is TRBV28, the J gene TRBJ2-7; 10 bases match TRBD2. The CDR3 spans 18 residues. With 5 bases clipped from V and 7 bases from J, the junction kept 20 bases outside the gene matches. Per the germline V gene, CDR1 is MDHEN and CDR2 is SYDVKM. This CDR3 is CASSHRTRWKAGGGEQYF. The CDR3 bases are TGTGCCAGCAGTCATCGGACAAGGTGGAAAGCGGGAGGGGGGGAGCAGTACTTC.

The V gene is TRBV7-9, the J gene TRBJ1-1; D is undetermined. Trimming removed 2 bases from V and 0 bases from J, with 7 bases in between. CDR1 and CDR2 (germline): SEHNR, FQNEAQ (reference sequence). The CDR3 spans 14 residues. DNA for the CDR3: TGTGCCAGCAGCTTAAGGGCTATGAACACTGAAGCTTTCTTT. Protein: CASSLRAMNTEAFF.

This chain links TRBV21-1 with TRBJ1-1. TRBV21-1 is labeled a pseudogene. The CDR3 is 17 residues long. This CDR3 is CASSKKAQGRWNTEAFF. For the CDR3, the DNA is TGTGCCAGCAGCAAAAAGGCCCAAGGGCGTTGGAACACTGAAGCTTTCTTT.

Turning to this clone: Other DNA sequences of this sample code for an identical CDR3. The CDR3 loop is CASSLFGGDSYNEQFF. CDR3 in DNA: TGCGCCAGCAGCTTGTTTGGCGGTGACTCCTACAATGAGCAGTTCTTC. The chain uses TRBV5-1 and TRBJ2-1; D uncertain. The CDR3 sequence is 16 residues long. Germline V gives CDR1 SGHRS, CDR2 YFSETQ. Between the trimmed V and J ends, which lost 1 base and 0 bases, there was a span of 11 bases.

This chain connects TRBV18 to TRBJ2-7, with D maybe TRBD2 (6 bases). Trimming removed 2 bases from V and 5 bases from J, with 10 bases in between. Germline CDR1 KGHSH, CDR2 LQKENI. CDR3 length: 13 residues. CDR3 loop: CASSPTSLHEQYF. CDR3 nucleotides: TGTGCCAGCTCACCAACTAGCCTCCACGAGCAGTACTTC.

The rearrangement uses TRBV6-4 and TRBJ2-7; D is ambiguous. The CDR3 is made up of 14 amino acids. Germline CDR1 is MRHNA and CDR2 is SNTAGT. The germline V and J ends were trimmed by 2 bases and 0 bases, with 8 bases remaining between them. The CDR3 here is CASSDGGNSYEQYF. The CDR3 DNA sequence: TGTGCCAGCAGTGACGGCGGAAACTCCTACGAGCAGTACTTC.

The chain combines TRBV18 with TRBJ2-5; no definite D call. This CDR3 has 13 amino acids. Per germline, CDR1 KGHSH and CDR2 LQKENI. Trimming shortened V by 3 bases and J by 5 bases, and 10 bases separated the two germline ends. Here the CDR3 DNA reads TGTGCCAGCTCACCCGGCGCCTGGGAGACCCAGTACTTC. Residues: CASSPGAWETQYF.

This clone appeared a single time. The chain uses TRBV28 and TRBJ2-2, with 9 bases fitting TRBD1. The germline V gene encodes CDR1 MDHEN and CDR2 SYDVKM. V lost 6 bases and J lost 7; bases outside the gene matches: 9. The CDR3 contains 15 residues. The CDR3 nucleotides are TGTGCCAGCAGCCCGGGACAGGGAACGGGCGGGGAGCTGTTTTTT. This gives the protein CASSPGQGTGGELFF.

Points on this clone: This same CDR3 is encoded by further DNA sequences in the sample. The genes are TRBV9 and TRBJ2-7, with TRBD1 matching over 7 bases. This CDR3 comprises 13 residues. The V gene's germline CDR1 is SGDLS and CDR2 YYNGEE. V shed 3 bases and J 2 bases; nucleotides not matched to a gene: 2. Here the CDR3 DNA reads TGTGCCAGCAGCGGACAGGGAGCCTACGAGCAGTACTTC. Protein: CASSGQGAYEQYF.

V usage is TRBV28 and J usage is TRBJ1-4, with a possible D match to TRBD1 (6 bases). The V and J ends lost 3 bases and 7 bases respectively, with 12 bases between them. The CDR3 runs to 14 residues. Germline CDR1 is MDHEN and CDR2 is SYDVKM. The DNA of the CDR3 is TGTGCCAGCAGTTTTTCGGGACAAGCTGAAAAACTGTTTTTT. Protein product: CASSFSGQAEKLFF.

The V and J genes are TRBV9 and TRBJ2-2; 14 nucleotides align to TRBD2. With 3 bases clipped from V and 6 bases from J, the junction kept 10 bases outside the gene matches. The germline V gene encodes CDR1 SGDLS and CDR2 YYNGEE. CDR3 length: 18 amino acids. DNA of the CDR3: TGTGCCAGCAGCGCGGAGGGGGGACTAGCGGGAGTTCCCGGGGAGCTGTTTTTT. Encoded protein: CASSAEGGLAGVPGELFF.

The gene calls are TRBV6-5 and TRBJ1-5; D perhaps matches TRBD1 (6 bases). Germline V gene sequence: CDR1 MNHEY, CDR2 SVGAGI. Trimming removed 8 bases at V and 6 bases at J, with 17 bases between. The CDR3 runs to 14 residues. In DNA form, the CDR3 reads TGTGCCAGCGCGCGGGGGGGGCTTGGTCAGCCCCAGCATTTT. Translating it yields CASARGGLGQPQHF.

V gene TRBV7-3 combines with J gene TRBJ1-1, with D maybe TRBD1 (6 bases). The V gene lost 4 bases and the J gene lost 1 base, with 10 bases spanning the gap. Looked up from germline, CDR1 is SGHTA and CDR2 is FQGTGA. The CDR3 sequence is 14 residues long. The CDR3 is CASSSGQQNTEAFF. CDR3 nucleotide sequence: TGTGCCAGCAGCTCCGGACAGCAGAACACTGAAGCTTTCTTT.

The rearrangement links TRBV7-2 to TRBJ2-7; 8 bases are a match to TRBD2. The CDR3 runs 16 residues. V dropped 1 base and J dropped 0; count of bases not matched to a gene: 5. Per the germline V gene, CDR1 is SGHTA and CDR2 is FQGNSA. The CDR3 reads CASSLGPTSGSYEQYF. For the CDR3, the DNA is TGTGCCAGCAGCTTAGGGCCCACTAGCGGCTCCTACGAGCAGTACTTC.

This clone was observed a few times. The V and J genes are TRBV28 and TRBJ1-5; D is uncertain. The CDR3 length is 14 residues. V was pared by 5 bases and J by 7 bases, with 15 bases between. The germline V gene has CDR1 MDHEN and CDR2 SYDVKM. CDR3: CASSRPQERQPQHF. The DNA for the CDR3 is TGTGCCAGCAGTCGCCCCCAGGAGCGCCAGCCCCAGCATTTT.

This clone has more than one count but fewer than ten. V gene TRBV2 combines with J gene TRBJ2-1; D uncertain. CDR3 size: 11 residues. Germline values: CDR1 SNHLY, CDR2 FYNNEI. V gave up 2 bases and J gave up 10 bases, with 6 bases separating them. CDR3 loop: CASSEWSEQFF. DNA of the CDR3: TGTGCCAGCAGTGAATGGAGCGAGCAGTTCTTC.

V and J are TRBV19 and TRBJ2-1; D ambiguous. Trimming took off 7 bases at V and 6 bases at J, with 13 bases between the two ends. The CDR3 length is 13 residues. Germline values: CDR1 LNHDA, CDR2 SQIVND (reference sequence). CDR3 nucleotide sequence: TGTGCCAGTAAGCAGGTTGAGGTCAATGAGCAGTTCTTC. It translates to CASKQVEVNEQFF.